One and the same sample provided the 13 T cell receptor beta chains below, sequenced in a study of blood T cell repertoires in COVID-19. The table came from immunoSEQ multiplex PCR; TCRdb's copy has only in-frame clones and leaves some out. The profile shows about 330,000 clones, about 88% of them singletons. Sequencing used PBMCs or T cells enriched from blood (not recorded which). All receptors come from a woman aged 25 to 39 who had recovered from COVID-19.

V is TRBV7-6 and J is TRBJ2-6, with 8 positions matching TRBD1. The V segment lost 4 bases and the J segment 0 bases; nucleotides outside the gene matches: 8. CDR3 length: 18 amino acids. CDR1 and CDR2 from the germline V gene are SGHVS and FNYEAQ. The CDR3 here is CASSYGTGSTSGANVLTF. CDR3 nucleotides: TGTGCCAGCAGCTACGGGACAGGCTCGACCTCTGGGGCCAACGTCCTGACTTTC. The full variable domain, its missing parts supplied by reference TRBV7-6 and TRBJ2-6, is GAGVSQSPRYKVTKRGQDVALRCDPISGHVSLYWYRQALGQGPEFLTYFNYEAQQDKSGLPNDRFSAERPEGSISTLTIQRTEQRDSAMYRCASSYGTGSTSGANVLTFGAGSRLTVL.

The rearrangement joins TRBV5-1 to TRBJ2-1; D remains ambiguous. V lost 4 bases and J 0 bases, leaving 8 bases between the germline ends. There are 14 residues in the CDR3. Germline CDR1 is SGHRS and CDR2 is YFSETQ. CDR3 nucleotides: TGCGCCAGCAGCCTAACTACCTCCTACAATGAGCAGTTCTTC. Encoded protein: CASSLTTSYNEQFF.

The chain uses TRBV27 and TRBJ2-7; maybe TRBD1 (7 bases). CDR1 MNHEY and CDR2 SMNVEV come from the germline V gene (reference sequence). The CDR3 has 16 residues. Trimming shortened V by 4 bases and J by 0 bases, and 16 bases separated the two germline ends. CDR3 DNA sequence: TGTGCCAGCAGTTCAATAGGCGGGACAGCCTCCTACGAGCAGTACTTC. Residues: CASSSIGGTASYEQYF.

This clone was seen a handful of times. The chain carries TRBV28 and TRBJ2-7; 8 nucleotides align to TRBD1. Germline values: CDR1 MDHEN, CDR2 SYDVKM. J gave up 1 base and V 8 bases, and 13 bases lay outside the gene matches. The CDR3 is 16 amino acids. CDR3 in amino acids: CASQDPGGTGSYEQYF. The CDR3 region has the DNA TGTGCCAGCCAAGACCCCGGCGGGACAGGTTCCTACGAGCAGTACTTC.

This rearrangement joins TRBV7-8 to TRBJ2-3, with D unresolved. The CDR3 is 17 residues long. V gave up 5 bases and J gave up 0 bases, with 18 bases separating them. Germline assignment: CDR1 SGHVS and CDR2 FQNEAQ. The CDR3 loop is CASSPIPRKASTDTQYF. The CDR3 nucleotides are TGTGCCAGCAGCCCCATCCCCAGGAAGGCTAGCACAGATACGCAGTATTTT.

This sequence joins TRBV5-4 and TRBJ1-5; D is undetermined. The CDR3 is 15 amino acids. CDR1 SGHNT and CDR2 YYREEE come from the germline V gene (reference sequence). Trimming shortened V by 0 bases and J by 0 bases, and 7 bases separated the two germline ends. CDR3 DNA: TGTGCCAGCAGCTTGGACGGGGATAGCAATCAGCCCCAGCATTTT. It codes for CASSLDGDSNQPQHF.

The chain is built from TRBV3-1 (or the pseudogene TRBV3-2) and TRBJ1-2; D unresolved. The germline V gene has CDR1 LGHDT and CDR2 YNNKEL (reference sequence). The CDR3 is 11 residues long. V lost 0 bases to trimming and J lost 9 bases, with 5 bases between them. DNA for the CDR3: TGTGCCAGCAGCCAAGATCTTAGCTACACCTTC. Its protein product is CASSQDLSYTF.

The CDR3 loop reads CASSSMPDRSNEKLFF. The CDR3 region has the DNA TGCGCCAGCAGCTCAATGCCGGACAGGTCAAATGAAAAACTGTTTTTT. The chain recombines TRBV5-1 with TRBJ1-4, with 7 bases lining up with TRBD1. Unmatched junction bases numbered 10, after V lost 3 bases and J lost 5 bases. Germline V CDR1 and CDR2: SGHRS, YFSETQ. The CDR3 is made up of 16 amino acids.

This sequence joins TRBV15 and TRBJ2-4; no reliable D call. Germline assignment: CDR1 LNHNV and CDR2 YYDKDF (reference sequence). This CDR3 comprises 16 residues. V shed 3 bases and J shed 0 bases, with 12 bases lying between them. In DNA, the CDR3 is TGTGCCACCAGCAGTAACTTAATTGGAGCCAAAAACATTCAGTACTTC. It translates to CATSSNLIGAKNIQYF.

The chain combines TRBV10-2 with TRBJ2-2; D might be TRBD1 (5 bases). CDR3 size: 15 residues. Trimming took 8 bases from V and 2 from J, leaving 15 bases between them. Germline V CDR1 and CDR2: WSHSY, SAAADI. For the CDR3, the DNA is TGCGCCAGCCGAACTGGGCAGGGCAACACCGGGGAGCTGTTTTTT. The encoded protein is CASRTGQGNTGELFF.

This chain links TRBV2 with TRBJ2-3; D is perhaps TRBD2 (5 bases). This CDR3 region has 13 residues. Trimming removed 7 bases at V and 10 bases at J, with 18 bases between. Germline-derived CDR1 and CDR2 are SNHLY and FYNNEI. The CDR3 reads CASTNTPSSAQYF. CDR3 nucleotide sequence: TGTGCCAGCACCAATACGCCTAGCTCGGCGCAGTATTTT. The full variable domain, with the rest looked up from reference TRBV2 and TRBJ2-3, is EPEVTQTPSHQVTQMGQEVILRCVPISNHLYFYWYRQILGQKVEFLVSFYNNEISEKSEIFDDQFSVERPDGSNFTLKIRSTKLEDSAMYFCASTNTPSSAQYFGPGTRLTVL.

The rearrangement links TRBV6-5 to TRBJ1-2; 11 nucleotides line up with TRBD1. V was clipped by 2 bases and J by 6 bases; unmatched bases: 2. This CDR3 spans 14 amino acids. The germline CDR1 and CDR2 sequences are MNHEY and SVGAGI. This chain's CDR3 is CASSYRTGGDGYTF. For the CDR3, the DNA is TGTGCCAGCAGTTACCGGACAGGGGGCGATGGCTACACCTTC.

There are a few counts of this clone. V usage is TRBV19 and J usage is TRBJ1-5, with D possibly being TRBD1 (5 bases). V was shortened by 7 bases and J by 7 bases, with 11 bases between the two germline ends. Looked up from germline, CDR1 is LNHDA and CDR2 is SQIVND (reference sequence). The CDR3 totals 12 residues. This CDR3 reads CASKAGPQPQHF. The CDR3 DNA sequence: TGTGCCAGTAAGGCAGGGCCCCAGCCCCAGCATTTT.